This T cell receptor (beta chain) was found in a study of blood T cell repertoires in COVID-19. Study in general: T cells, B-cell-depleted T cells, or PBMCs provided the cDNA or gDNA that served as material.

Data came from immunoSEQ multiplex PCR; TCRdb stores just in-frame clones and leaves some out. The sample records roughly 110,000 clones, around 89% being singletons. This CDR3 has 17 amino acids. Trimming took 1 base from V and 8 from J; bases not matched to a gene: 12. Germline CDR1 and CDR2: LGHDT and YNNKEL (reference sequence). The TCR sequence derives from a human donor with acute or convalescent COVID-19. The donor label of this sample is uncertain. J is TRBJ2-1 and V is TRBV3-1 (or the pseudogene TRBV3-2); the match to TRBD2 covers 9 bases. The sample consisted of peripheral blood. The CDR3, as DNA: TGTGCCAGCAGCCAAGTGAGGATAGCGGGGGTTCCGTATGAGCAGTTCTTC. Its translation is CASSQVRIAGVPYEQFF.